The following is a T cell receptor (beta chain) sequence with its context. This specimen comes from a study of T cells in Graves' hyperthyroidism and ophthalmopathy. Diagnoses used clinical symptoms, serum thyroxine and TRAb, thyroid ultrasound and orbital computed tomography. This CDR3 spans 16 amino acids. Per germline, CDR1 SGDLS and CDR2 YYNGEE. V was cut by 4 bases and J by 7 bases, with 20 bases left in between. TCR beta CDR3 regions were amplified from RNA. In the first-round RT-PCR of the TCR CDR3, the HTBI primer set was used. TCRdb independently ran MiXCR on the multiplex PCR reads; one entry per CDR3 protein. The repertoire holds some 800,000 distinct CDR3 sequences, with 35% to 40% as singletons.

The sequence was obtained from a man aged 18 to 30 with Graves' hyperthyroidism. V gene TRBV9 combines with J gene TRBJ2-2; D perhaps matches TRBD1 (7 bases). Input material: blood. The CDR3 sequence is CASSTRQGGGHGELFF. The CDR3 bases are TGTGCCAGCAGCACACGACAGGGAGGCGGTCACGGGGAGCTGTTTTTT.